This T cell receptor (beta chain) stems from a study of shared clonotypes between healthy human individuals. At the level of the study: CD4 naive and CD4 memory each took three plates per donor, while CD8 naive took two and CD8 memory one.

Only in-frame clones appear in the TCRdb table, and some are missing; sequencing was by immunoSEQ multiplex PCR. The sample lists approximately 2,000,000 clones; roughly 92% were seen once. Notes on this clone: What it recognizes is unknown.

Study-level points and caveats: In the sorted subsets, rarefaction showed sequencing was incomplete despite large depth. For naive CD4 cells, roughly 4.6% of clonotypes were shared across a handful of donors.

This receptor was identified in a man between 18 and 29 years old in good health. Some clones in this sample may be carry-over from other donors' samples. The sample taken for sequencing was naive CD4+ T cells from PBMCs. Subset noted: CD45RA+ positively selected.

CDR3 loop: CASSVAGGPIHEQYF. Written as DNA, the CDR3 is TGTGCCAGCAGTGTAGCGGGAGGGCCCATCCACGAGCAGTACTTC. The rearrangement uses TRBV5-4 and TRBJ2-7; the match to TRBD2 covers 11 bases. Trimming took 5 bases from V and 5 from J; bases not matched to a gene: 9. The CDR3 is 15 residues long. The V gene's germline CDR1 is SGHNT and CDR2 YYREEE (reference sequence). The full variable domain, in which reference TRBV5-4 and TRBJ2-7 provide the parts outside the CDR3, is ETGVTQSPTHLIKTRGQQVTLRCSSQSGHNTVSWYQQALGQGPQFIFQYYREEENGRGNFPPRFSGLQFPNYSSELNVNALELDDSALYLCASSVAGGPIHEQYFGPGTRLTVT.